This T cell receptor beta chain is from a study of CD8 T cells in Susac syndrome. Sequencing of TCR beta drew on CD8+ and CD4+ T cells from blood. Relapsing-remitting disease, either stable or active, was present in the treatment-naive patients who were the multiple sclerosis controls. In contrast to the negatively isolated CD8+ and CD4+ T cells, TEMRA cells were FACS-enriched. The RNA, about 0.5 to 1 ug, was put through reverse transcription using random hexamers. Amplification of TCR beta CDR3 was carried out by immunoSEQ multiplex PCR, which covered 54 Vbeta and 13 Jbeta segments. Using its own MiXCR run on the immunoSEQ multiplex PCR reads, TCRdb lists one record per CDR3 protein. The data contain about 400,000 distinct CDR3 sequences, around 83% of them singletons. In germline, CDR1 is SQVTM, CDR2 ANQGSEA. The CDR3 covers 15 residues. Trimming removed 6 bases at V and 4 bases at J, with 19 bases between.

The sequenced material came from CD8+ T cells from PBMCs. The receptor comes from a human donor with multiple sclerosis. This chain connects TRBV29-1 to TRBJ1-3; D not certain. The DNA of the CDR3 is TGCAGCGTGGAGGGAGAGGGAAGGCCAGGAAACACCATATATTTT. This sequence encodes CSVEGEGRPGNTIYF. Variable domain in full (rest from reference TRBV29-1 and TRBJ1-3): SAVISQKPSRDICQRGTSLTIQCQVDSQVTMMFWYRQQPGQSLTLIATANQGSEATYESGFVIDKFPISRPNLTFSTLTVSNMSPEDSSIYLCSVEGEGRPGNTIYFGEGSWLTVV.